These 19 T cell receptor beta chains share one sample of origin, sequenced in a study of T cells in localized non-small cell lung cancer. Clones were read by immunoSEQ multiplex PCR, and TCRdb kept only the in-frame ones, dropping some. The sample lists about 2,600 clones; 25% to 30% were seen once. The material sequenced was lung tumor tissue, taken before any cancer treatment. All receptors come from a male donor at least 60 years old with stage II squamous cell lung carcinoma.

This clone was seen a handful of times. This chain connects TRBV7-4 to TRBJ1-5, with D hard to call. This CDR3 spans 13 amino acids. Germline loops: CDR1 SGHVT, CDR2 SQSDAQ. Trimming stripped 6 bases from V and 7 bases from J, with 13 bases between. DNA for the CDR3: TGTGCCAGCAGTACAGACGTCAACCAGCCCCAGCATTTT. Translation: CASSTDVNQPQHF. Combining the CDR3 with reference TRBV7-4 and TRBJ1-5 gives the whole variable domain GAGVSQSPRYKVAKRGRDVALRCDSISGHVTLYWYRQTLGQGSEVLTYSQSDAQRDKSGRPSGRFSAERPERSVSTLKIQRTEQGDSAVYLCASSTDVNQPQHFGDGTRLSIL.

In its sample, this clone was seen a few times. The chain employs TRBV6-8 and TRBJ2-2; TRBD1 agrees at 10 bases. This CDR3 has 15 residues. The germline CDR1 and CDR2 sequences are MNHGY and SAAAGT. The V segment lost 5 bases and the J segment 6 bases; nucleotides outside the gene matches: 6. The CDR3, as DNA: TGTGCCAGCAGTCGACAGGGGGCTGGTGCCGGGGAGCTGTTTTTT. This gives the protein CASSRQGAGAGELFF.

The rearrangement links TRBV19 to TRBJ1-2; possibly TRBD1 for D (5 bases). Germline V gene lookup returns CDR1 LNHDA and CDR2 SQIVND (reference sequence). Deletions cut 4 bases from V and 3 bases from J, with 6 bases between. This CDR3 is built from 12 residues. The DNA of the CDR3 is TGTGCCAGTAGTAAGGGACACTATGGCTACACCTTC. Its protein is CASSKGHYGYTF.

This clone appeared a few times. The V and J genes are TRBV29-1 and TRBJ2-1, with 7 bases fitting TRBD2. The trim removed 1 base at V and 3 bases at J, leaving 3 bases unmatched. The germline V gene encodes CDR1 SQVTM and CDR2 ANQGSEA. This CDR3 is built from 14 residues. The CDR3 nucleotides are TGCAGCGTTGAAGCGGCGGGGGTCTACAATGAGCAGTTCTTC. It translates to CSVEAAGVYNEQFF.

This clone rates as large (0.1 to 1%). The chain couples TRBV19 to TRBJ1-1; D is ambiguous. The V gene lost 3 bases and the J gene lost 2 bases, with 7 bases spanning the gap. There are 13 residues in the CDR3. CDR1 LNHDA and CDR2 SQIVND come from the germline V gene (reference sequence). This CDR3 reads CASSIKGNTEAFF. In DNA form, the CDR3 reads TGTGCCAGTAGTATTAAAGGCAACACTGAAGCTTTCTTT.

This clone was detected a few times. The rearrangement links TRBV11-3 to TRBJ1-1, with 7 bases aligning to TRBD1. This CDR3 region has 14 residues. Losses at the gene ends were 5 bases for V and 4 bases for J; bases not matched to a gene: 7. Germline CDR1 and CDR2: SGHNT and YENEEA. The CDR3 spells CASSLRRGPTEAFF. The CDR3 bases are TGTGCCAGCAGCCTACGGAGGGGGCCCACTGAAGCTTTCTTT.

CDR3 nucleotide sequence: TGTGCCAGCAGTGAAGGGTTAGCGCGATACAATGAGCAGTTCTTC. This gives the protein CASSEGLARYNEQFF. This chain uses TRBV6-1 with TRBJ2-1; a possible D gene is TRBD2 (5 bases). CDR1 and CDR2 (germline): MNHNS, SASEGT. V gave up 1 base and J gave up 4 bases, with 11 bases separating them. CDR3 length: 15 residues.

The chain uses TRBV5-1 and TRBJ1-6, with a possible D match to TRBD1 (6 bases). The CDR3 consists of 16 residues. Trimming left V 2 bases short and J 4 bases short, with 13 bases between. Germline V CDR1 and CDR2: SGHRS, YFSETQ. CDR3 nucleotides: TGCGCCAGCAGCTTTGATAGTGGGACATATAATTCACCCCTCCACTTT. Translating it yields CASSFDSGTYNSPLHF.

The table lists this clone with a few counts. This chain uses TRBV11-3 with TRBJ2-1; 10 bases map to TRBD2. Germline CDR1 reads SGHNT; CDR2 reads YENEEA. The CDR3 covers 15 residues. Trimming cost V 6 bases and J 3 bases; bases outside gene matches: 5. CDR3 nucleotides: TGTGCCAGCAGTCATAGCGGGGGGAACTACAATGAGCAGTTCTTC. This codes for CASSHSGGNYNEQFF.

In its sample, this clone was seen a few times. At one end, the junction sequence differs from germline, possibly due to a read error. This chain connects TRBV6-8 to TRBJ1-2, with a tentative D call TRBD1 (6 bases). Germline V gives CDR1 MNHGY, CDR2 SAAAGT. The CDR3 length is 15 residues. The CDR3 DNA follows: TGTGCCAGCAGTGACTCTAACAGGGCTAACTATGGCTACACCTTC. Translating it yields CASSDSNRANYGYTF.

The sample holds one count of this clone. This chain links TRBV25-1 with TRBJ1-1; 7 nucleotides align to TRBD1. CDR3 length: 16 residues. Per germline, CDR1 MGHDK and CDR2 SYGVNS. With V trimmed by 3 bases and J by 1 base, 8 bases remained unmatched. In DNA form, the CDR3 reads TGTGCCAGCAGTGATTCCCTCGGGACAGCGAACACTGAAGCTTTCTTT. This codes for CASSDSLGTANTEAFF.

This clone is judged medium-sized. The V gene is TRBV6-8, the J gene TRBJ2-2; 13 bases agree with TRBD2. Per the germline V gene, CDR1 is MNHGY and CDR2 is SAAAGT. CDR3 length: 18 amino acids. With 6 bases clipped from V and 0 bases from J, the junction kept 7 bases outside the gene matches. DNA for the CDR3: TGTGCCAGCAGCCTCAATGGACTAGCGGGGGCGAACACCGGGGAGCTGTTTTTT. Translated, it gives CASSLNGLAGANTGELFF.

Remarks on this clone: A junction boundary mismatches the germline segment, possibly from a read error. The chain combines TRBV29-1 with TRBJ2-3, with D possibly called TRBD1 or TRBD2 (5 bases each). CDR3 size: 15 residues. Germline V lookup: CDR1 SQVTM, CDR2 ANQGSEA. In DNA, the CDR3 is TGCAGCGTTAAAGATGGGGCGAGGGCCACAGATACGCAGTATTTT. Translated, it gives CSVKDGARATDTQYF.

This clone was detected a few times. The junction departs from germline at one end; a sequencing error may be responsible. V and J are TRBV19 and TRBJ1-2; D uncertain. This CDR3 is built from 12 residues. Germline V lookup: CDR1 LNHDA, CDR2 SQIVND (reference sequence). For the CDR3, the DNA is TGTGCCAGTAGGGAGACTAATTATGGCTACACCTTC. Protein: CASRETNYGYTF.

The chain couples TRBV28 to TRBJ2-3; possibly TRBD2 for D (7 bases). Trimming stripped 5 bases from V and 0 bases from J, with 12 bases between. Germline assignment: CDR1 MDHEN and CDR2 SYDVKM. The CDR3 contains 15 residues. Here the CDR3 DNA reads TGTGCCAGCAGTGGGGGGGGCCACAGCACAGATACGCAGTATTTT. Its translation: CASSGGGHSTDTQYF.

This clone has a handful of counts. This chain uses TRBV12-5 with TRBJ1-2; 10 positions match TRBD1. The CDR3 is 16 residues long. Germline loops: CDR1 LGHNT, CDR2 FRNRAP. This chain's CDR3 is CASTTGGTGAQYGYTF. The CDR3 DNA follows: TGTGCCAGCACCACCGGTGGGACAGGGGCGCAATATGGCTACACCTTC. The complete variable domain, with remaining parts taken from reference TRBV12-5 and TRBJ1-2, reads DARVTQTPRHKVTEMGQEVTMRCQPILGHNTVFWYRQTMMQGLELLAYFRNRAPLDDSGMPKDRFSAEMPDATLATLKIQPSEPRDSAVYFCASTTGGTGAQYGYTFGSGTRLTVV.

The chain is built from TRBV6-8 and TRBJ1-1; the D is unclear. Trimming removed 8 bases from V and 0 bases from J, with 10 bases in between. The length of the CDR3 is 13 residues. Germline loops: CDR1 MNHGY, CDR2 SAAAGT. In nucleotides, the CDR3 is TGTGCCAGCTCCCGAGGGCTGAACACTGAAGCTTTCTTT. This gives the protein CASSRGLNTEAFF.

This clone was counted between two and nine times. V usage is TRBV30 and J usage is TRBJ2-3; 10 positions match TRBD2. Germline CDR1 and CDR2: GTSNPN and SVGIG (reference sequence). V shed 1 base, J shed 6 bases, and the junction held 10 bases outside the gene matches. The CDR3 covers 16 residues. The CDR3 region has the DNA TGTGCCTGGAGTGAGGGGCTAGCGGGGGTGTGGGATACGCAGTATTTT. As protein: CAWSEGLAGVWDTQYF.

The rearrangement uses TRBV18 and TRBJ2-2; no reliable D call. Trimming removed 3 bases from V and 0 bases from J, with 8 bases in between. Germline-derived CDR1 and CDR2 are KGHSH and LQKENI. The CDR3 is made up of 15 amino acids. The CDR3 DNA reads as TGTGCCAGCTCACCGAGCAGGTCGAACACCGGGGAGCTGTTTTTT. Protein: CASSPSRSNTGELFF. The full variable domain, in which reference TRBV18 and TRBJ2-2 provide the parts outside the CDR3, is NAGVMQNPRHLVRRRGQEARLRCSPMKGHSHVYWYRQLPEEGLKFMVYLQKENIIDESGMPKERFSAEFPKEGPSILRIQQVVRGDSAAYFCASSPSRSNTGELFFGEGSRLTVL.